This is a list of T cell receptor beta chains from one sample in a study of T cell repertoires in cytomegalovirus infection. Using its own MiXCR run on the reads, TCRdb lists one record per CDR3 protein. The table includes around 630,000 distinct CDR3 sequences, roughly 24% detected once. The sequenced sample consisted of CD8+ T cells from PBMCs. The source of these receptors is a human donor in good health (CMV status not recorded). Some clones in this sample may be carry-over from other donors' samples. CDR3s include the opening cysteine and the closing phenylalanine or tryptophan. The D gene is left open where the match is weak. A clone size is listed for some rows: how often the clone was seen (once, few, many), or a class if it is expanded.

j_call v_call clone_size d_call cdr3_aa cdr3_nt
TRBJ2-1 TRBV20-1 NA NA CSAGARGFGSYNEQFF TGCAGTGCAGGGGCACGGGGCTTTGGCTCCTACAATGAGCAGTTCTTC
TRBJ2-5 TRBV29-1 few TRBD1 CSVTGETQYF TGCAGCGTGACAGGGGAGACCCAGTACTTC
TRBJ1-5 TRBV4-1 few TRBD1 CASSQDKLQGNSNQPQHF TGCGCCAGCAGCCAAGACAAGCTACAGGGGAATAGCAATCAGCCCCAGCATTTT
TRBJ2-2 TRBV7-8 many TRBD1 CASSLENRGSGELFF TGTGCCAGCAGCCTAGAAAACAGGGGTTCGGGGGAGCTGTTTTTT
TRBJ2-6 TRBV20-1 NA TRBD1 CSARGRTGVITDPSGANVLTF TGCAGTGCTAGAGGGAGGACAGGGGTGATAACGGACCCCTCTGGGGCCAACGTCCTGACTTTC
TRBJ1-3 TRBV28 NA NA CASSLLGFGQSSGNTIYF TGTGCCAGCAGTTTATTAGGCTTCGGACAGAGTTCTGGAAACACCATATATTTT
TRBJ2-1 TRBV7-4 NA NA CASSLFEQFF TGTGCCAGCAGCTTGTTCGAGCAGTTCTTC
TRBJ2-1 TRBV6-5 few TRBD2 CASSTLAGGSYNEQFF TGTGCCAGCAGTACGCTAGCGGGGGGTTCCTACAATGAGCAGTTCTTC
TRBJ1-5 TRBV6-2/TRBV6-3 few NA CASNAGSQPQHF TGTGCCAGCAATGCGGGGAGTCAGCCCCAGCATTTT
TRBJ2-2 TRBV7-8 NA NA CAAEGNTGELFF TGTGCGGCGGAGGGGAACACCGGGGAGCTGTTTTTT
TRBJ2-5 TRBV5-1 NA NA CASSSWRPGRQETQYF TGCGCCAGCAGCAGCTGGAGACCAGGGAGACAAGAGACCCAGTACTTC
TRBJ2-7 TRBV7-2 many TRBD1 CASSVIGTGGSYEQYF TGTGCCAGCAGCGTGATTGGGACAGGGGGTTCCTACGAGCAGTACTTC
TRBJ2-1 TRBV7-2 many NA CASSEDLNEQFF TGTGCCAGCAGCGAAGATCTCAATGAGCAGTTCTTC
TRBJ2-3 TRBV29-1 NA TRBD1 CSVSGTGSTDTQYF TGCAGCGTCTCCGGGACAGGGAGCACAGATACGCAGTATTTT
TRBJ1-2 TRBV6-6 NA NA CASSLLFSDYGYTF TGTGCCAGCAGCCTACTCTTTTCAGATTATGGCTACACCTTC
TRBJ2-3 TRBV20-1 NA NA CSARDPADFTDTQYF TGCAGTGCTAGAGATCCGGCGGACTTCACAGATACGCAGTATTTT
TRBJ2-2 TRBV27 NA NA CASSHSPSVPGELFF TGTGCCAGCAGCCACTCACCTAGCGTCCCCGGGGAGCTGTTTTTT
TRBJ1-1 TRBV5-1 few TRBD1 CASSLWTGGARTEAFF TGCGCCAGCAGCCTGTGGACAGGGGGCGCGAGGACTGAAGCTTTCTTT
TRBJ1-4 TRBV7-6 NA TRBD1 CASSLQQLSRTGGEIEKLFF TGTGCCAGCAGCTTGCAACAACTGAGTCGGACAGGGGGCGAGATTGAAAAACTGTTTTTT
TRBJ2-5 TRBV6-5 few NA CASSPSHRRETQYF TGTGCCAGCAGTCCCTCACACCGGCGAGAGACCCAGTACTTC
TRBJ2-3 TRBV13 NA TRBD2 CASSSRSGLAASDTQYF TGTGCCAGCAGCTCCCGATCGGGACTAGCGGCTTCGGATACGCAGTATTTT
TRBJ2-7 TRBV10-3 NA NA CAISDRVSSSYEQHF TGTGCCATCAGTGACAGGGTCTCGAGCTCCTACGAGCAGCACTTC
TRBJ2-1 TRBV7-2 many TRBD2 CASSRLAGGYNEQFF TGTGCCAGCAGCCGACTAGCGGGGGGGTACAATGAGCAGTTCTTC
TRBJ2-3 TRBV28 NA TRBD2 CASSLIQRGVPITDTQYF TGTGCCAGCAGTTTAATCCAGCGGGGGGTACCAATCACAGATACGCAGTATTTT
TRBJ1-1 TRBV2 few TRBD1 CAILTNRGSTEAFF TGTGCCATCCTAACGAACAGGGGAAGCACTGAAGCTTTCTTT
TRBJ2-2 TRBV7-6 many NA CASSPPGGASTGELFF TGTGCCAGCAGCCCCCCCGGGGGCGCGAGCACCGGGGAGCTGTTTTTT
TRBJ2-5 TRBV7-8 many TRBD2 CASKGTSGVETQYF TGTGCCAGCAAGGGAACTAGCGGGGTAGAGACCCAGTACTTC
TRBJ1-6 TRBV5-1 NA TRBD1 CASSPGTGDMVSPLHF TGCGCCAGCAGCCCGGGGACAGGGGATATGGTTTCACCCCTCCACTTT
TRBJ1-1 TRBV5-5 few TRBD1 CASSKRQGAAMNTEAFF TGTGCCAGCAGCAAACGACAGGGGGCTGCAATGAACACTGAAGCTTTCTTT
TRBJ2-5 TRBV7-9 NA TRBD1 CASSGLDRQETQYF TGTGCCAGCAGCGGCCTGGACAGGCAAGAGACCCAGTACTTC
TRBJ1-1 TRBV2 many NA CASSDPRNTEAFF TGTGCCAGCAGTGACCCGAGAAACACTGAAGCTTTCTTT
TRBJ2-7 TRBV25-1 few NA CASSEYFQGEENEQYF TGTGCCAGCAGTGAATATTTCCAGGGCGAGGAAAACGAGCAGTACTTC
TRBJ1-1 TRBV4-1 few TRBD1 CASSQPSGQVGTEAFF TGCGCCAGCAGCCAACCTTCCGGACAGGTCGGCACTGAAGCTTTCTTT